This TCR beta chain was profiled in a study of human T cells and chemical hapten exposure. Stated time point: patch test 3, about 24 weeks after DPC sensitization. Treatment in this sample: therapeutic diphenylcyclopropenone sensitization with weekly scalp DPC. Whole blood, unfractionated, served as the material for total RNA extraction. TCRdb ran MiXCR on the RACE reads and lists one entry per CDR3 protein. The table has about 39,000 distinct CDR3 sequences, roughly 13% seen once. Losses at the gene ends were 6 bases for V and 0 bases for J; bases not matched to a gene: 10. Per germline, CDR1 DFQATT and CDR2 SNEGSKA (reference sequence). This CDR3 region has 15 residues.

J is TRBJ1-1 and V is TRBV20-1, with 7 bases matching TRBD1. The sample in question was whole blood, obtained in connection with sensitization to the hapten diphenylcyclopropenone (DPC). This TCR came from a woman aged 40 to 50 with alopecia areata. Some clones in this sample may be carry-over from other donors' samples. The CDR3 nucleotides are TGCAGTGCAGTCGGACAGGCACTCATGAACACTGAAGCTTTCTTT. As protein: CSAVGQALMNTEAFF.